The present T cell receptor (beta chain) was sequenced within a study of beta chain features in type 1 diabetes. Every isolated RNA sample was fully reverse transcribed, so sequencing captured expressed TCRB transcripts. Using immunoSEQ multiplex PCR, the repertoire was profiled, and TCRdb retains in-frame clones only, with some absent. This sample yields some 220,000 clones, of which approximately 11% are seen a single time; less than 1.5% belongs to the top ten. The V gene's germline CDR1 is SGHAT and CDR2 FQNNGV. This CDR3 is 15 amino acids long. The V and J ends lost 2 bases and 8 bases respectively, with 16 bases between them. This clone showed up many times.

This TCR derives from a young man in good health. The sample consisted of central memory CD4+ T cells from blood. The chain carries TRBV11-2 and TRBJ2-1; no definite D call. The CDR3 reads CASSLLGLRTDEQFF. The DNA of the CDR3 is TGTGCCAGCAGCTTACTAGGGTTACGAACCGATGAGCAGTTCTTC.